Reported below is one TCR beta chain. This specimen belongs to a study of OX40 agonist ivuxolimab in advanced cancers. Study-wide context: Patients were treated with intravenous ivuxolimab, dosed at 0.01 to 10 mg/kg and infused every 2 weeks.

Sequencing was performed with immunoSEQ multiplex PCR; in TCRdb, only in-frame clones are kept and a portion is missing. The sample holds 73,000 or so clones, 86% seen once. Per germline, CDR1 MDHEN and CDR2 SYDVKM. This CDR3 is 15 amino acids long. Trimming left V 6 bases short and J 2 bases short, with 14 bases between. The clonotype originates from an adult with an advanced solid tumor such as melanoma, head and neck, liver or kidney cancer. The J gene is TRBJ1-5, the V gene TRBV28; possibly TRBD1 for D (5 bases). The sample consisted of CD4+ or CD8+ T cells sorted from blood, taken in a trial of the OX40 agonist ivuxolimab. The CDR3 DNA reads as TGTGCCAGCAGCAGTTATCAAGGGGGCAATCAGCCCCAGCATTTT. Protein product: CASSSYQGGNQPQHF. The full variable domain, completed using reference TRBV28 and TRBJ1-5, is DVKVTQSSRYLVKRTGEKVFLECVQDMDHENMFWYRQDPGLGLRLIYFSYDVKMKEKGDIPEGYSVSREKKERFSLILESASTNQTSMYLCASSSYQGGNQPQHFGDGTRLSIL.